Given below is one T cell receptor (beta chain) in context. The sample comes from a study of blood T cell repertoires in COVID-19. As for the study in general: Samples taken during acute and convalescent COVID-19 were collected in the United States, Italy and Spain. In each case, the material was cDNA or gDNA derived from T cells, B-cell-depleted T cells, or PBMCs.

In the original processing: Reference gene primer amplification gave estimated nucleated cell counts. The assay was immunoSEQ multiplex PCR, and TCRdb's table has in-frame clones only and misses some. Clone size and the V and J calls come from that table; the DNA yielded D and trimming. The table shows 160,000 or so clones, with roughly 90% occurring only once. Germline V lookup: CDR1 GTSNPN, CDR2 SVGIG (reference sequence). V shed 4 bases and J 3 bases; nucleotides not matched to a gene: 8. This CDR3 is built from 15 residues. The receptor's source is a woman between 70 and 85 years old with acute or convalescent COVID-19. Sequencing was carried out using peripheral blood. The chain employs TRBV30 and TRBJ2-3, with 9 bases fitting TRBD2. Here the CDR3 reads CAWIPSSGKTDTQYF. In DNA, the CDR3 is TGTGCCTGGATTCCTTCTAGCGGGAAAACAGATACGCAGTATTTT.